This record concerns one TCR beta chain sequence. Every donor, a Caucasian adult, lived in Nashville, Tennessee. The germline CDR1 and CDR2 sequences are SEHNR and FQNEAQ (reference sequence). Trimming took 0 bases from V and 10 from J, leaving 13 bases between them. The CDR3 has 15 residues. The sample belongs to a study of shared clonotypes between healthy human individuals. The assay was immunoSEQ multiplex PCR, and TCRdb's table has in-frame clones only and misses some. The sample yields roughly 2.6 million clones, approximately 90% seen once. This sequence joins TRBV7-9 and TRBJ1-6; TRBD1 might be the D (6 bases). The sequenced material came from naive CD4+ T cells sorted from blood. Documented subset: CD45RA+ positively selected. This receptor was taken from a man between 18 and 29 years old in good health. The CDR3 spells CASSLAAAGASPLHF. CDR3 sequence (DNA): TGTGCCAGCAGCTTAGCGGCGGCAGGGGCCTCACCCCTCCACTTT.